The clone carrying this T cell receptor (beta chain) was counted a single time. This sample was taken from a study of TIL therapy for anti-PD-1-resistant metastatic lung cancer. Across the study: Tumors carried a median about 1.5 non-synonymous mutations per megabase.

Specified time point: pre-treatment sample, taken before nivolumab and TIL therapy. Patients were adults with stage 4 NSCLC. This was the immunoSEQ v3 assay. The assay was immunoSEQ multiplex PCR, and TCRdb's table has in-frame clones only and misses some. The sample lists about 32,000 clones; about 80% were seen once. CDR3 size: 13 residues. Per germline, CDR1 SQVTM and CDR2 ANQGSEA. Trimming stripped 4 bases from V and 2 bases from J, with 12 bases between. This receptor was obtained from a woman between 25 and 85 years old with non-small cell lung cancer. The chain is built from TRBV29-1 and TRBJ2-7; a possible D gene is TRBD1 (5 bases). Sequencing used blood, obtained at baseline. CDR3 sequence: CSVGLGQAYEQYF. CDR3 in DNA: TGCAGCGTTGGGTTAGGACAAGCCTACGAGCAGTACTTC.